This T cell receptor (beta chain) emerged from a study of T cell repertoires in cytomegalovirus infection. There are many counts of this clonotype. Its matching antigen is unknown. Whole-study results and caveats: CMV-specific TCR beta clonotypes restricted by HLA-C dominated the ex vivo response.

Using its own MiXCR run on the reads, TCRdb lists one record per CDR3 protein. The sample has 100,000 to 150,000 distinct CDR3 sequences; roughly 9% are singletons. The CDR3 is 14 residues long. Trimming pared 6 bases from V and 0 bases from J, leaving 11 bases between. The sequence was obtained from a human donor in good health (CMV status not recorded). Some clones in this sample may be carry-over from other donors' samples. This rearrangement joins TRBV12-3 or TRBV12-4 to TRBJ2-5; D is tentatively TRBD1 or TRBD2 (5 bases each). The sample comprised PBMCs. CDR3 residues: CASRPGTYQETQYF. CDR3 coding DNA: TGTGCCAGCAGGCCCGGGACCTACCAAGAGACCCAGTACTTC.